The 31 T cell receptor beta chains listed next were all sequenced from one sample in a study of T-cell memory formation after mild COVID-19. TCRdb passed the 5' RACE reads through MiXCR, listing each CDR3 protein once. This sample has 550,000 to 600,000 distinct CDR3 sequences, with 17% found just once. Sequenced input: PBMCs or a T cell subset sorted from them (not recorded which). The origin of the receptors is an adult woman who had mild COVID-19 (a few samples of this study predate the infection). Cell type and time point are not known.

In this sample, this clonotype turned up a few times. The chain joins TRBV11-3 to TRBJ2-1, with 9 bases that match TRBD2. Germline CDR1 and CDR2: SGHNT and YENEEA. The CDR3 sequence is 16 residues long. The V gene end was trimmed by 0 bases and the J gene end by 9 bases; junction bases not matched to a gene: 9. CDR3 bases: TGTGCCAGCAGCTTAGATGCCCAGCGGGAGGTGATTGAGCAGTTCTTC. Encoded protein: CASSLDAQREVIEQFF.

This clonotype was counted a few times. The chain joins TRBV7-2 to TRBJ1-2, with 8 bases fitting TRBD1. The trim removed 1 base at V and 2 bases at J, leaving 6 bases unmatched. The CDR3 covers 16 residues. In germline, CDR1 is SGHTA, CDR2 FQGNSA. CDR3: CASSLGGTGGNYGYTF. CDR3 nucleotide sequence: TGTGCCAGCAGCTTAGGGGGGACAGGAGGCAACTATGGCTACACCTTC.

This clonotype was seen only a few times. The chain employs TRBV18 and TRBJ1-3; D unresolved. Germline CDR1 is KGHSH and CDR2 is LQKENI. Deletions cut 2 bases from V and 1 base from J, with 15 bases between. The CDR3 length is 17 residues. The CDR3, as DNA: TGTGCCAGCTCACCATGGTTACGACATACGTCTGGAAACACCATATATTTT. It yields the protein CASSPWLRHTSGNTIYF. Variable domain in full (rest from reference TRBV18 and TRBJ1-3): NAGVMQNPRHLVRRRGQEARLRCSPMKGHSHVYWYRQLPEEGLKFMVYLQKENIIDESGMPKERFSAEFPKEGPSILRIQQVVRGDSAAYFCASSPWLRHTSGNTIYFGEGSWLTVV.

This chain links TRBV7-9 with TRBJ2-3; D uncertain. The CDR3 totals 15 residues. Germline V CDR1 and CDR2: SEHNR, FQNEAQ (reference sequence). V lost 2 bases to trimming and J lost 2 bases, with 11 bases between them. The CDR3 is CASSLPPPYTDTQYF. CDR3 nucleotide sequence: TGTGCCAGCAGCTTACCCCCACCATACACAGATACGCAGTATTTT.

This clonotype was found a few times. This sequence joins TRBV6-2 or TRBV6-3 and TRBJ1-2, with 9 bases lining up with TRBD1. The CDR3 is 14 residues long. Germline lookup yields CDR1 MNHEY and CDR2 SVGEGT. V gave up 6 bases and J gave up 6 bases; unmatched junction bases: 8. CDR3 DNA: TGTGCCAGCAGCTCTGGGGACAGGGTAAATGGCTACACCTTC. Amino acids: CASSSGDRVNGYTF.

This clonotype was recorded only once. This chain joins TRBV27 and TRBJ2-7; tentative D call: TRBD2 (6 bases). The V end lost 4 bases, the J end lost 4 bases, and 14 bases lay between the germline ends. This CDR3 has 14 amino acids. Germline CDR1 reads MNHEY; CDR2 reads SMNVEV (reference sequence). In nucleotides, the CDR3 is TGTGCCAGCAGTTCACGGGACTCCATTTACGAGCAGTACTTC. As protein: CASSSRDSIYEQYF.

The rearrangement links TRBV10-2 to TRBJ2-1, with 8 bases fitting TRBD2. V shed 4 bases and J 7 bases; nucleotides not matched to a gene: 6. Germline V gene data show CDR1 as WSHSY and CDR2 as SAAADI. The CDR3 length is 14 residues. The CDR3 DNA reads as TGCGCCAGCAGTGGCCAGCGGGAGTGGAATGAGCAGTTCTTC. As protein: CASSGQREWNEQFF.

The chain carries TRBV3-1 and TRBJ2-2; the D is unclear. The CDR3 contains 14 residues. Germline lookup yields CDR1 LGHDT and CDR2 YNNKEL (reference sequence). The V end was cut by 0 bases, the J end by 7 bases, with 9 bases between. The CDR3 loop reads CASSQDQWNGELFF. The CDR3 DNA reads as TGTGCCAGCAGCCAAGATCAGTGGAACGGGGAGCTGTTTTTT.

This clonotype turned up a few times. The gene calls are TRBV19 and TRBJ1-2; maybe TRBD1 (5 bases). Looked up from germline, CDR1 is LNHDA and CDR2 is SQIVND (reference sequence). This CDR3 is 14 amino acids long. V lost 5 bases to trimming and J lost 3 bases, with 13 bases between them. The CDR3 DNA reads TGTGCCAGTAGTCCGTCCCCGGGGGACTATGGCTACACCTTC. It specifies CASSPSPGDYGYTF.

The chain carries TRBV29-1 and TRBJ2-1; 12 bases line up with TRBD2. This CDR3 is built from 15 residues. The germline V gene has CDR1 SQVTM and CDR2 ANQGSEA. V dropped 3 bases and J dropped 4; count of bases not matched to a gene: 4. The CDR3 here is CSVDTSGRTYNEQFF. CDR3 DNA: TGCAGCGTTGATACTAGCGGGAGGACTTACAATGAGCAGTTCTTC.

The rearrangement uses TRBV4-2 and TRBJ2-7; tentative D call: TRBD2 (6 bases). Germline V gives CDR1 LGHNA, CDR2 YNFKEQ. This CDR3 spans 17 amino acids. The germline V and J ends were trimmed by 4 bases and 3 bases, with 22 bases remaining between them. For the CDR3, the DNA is TGTGCCAGCAGCCCCCTAGGAGGGTTCGACGTGGGCTACGAGCAGTACTTC. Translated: CASSPLGGFDVGYEQYF.

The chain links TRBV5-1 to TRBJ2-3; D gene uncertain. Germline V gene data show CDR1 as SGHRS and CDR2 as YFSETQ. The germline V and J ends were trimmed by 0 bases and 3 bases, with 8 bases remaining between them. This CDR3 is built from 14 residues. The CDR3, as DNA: TGCGCCAGCAGCTTGGTCCCGGAGACAGATACGCAGTATTTT. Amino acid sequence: CASSLVPETDTQYF.

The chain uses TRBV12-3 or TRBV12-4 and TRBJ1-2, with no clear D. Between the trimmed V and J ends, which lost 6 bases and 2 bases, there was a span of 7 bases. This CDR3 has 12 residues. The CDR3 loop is CASSYINYGYTF. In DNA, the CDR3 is TGTGCCAGCAGCTACATAAACTATGGCTACACCTTC.

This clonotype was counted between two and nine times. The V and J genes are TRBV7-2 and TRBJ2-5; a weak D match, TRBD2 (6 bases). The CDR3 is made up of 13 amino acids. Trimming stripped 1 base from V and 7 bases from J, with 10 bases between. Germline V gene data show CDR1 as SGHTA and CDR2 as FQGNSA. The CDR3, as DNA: TGTGCCAGCAGCTTAGATGCTAGCGCGACCCAGTACTTC. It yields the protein CASSLDASATQYF.

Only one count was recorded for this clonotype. CDR3 amino acids: CASRGLAGAFPNTGELFF. In DNA form, the CDR3 reads TGTGCCAGCAGGGGACTAGCGGGGGCCTTTCCGAACACCGGGGAGCTGTTTTTT. V is TRBV6-1 and J is TRBJ2-2; 14 nucleotides line up with TRBD2. The CDR3 runs 18 residues. V gave up 6 bases and J gave up 0 bases; unmatched junction bases: 6. CDR1 MNHNS and CDR2 SASEGT come from the germline V gene.

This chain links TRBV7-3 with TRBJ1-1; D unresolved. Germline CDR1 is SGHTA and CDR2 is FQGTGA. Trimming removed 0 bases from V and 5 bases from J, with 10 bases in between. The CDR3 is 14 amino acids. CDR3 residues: CASSLTGRVTEAFF. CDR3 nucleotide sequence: TGTGCCAGCAGCTTAACGGGAAGGGTTACTGAAGCTTTCTTT.

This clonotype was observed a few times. CDR3: CASRPAGGGPDTQYF. The CDR3 DNA is TGTGCCAGCCGACCGGCGGGGGGAGGGCCAGATACGCAGTATTTT. The chain employs TRBV7-8 and TRBJ2-3, with TRBD2 identical over 8 bases. V lost 8 bases, J lost 4 bases, and 11 bases stayed unmatched. This CDR3 is 15 amino acids long. The germline CDR1 and CDR2 sequences are SGHVS and FQNEAQ.

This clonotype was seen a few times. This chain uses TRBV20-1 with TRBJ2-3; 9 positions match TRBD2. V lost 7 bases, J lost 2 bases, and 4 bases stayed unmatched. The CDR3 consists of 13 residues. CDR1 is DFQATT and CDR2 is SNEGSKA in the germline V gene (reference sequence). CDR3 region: CSVLAGITDTQYF. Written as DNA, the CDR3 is TGCAGTGTTCTAGCGGGGATCACAGATACGCAGTATTTT.

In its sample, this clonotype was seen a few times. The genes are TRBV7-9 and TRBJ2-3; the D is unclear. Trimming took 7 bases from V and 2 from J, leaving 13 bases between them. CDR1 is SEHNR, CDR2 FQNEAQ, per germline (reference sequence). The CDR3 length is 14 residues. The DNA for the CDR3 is TGTGCCAGCAACCAAGACACCACCACAGATACGCAGTATTTT. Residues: CASNQDTTTDTQYF.

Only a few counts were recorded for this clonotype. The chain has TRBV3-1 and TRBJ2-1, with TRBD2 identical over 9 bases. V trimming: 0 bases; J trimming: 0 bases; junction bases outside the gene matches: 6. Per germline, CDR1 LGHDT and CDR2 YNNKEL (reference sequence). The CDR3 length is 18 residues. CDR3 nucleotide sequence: TGTGCCAGCAGCCAAGAAAGGACTAGCGTGAGCTCCTACAATGAGCAGTTCTTC. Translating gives CASSQERTSVSSYNEQFF.

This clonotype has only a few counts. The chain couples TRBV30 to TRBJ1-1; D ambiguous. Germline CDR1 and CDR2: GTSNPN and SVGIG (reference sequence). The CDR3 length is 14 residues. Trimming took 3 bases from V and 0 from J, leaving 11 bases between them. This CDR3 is CAWSPGHMNTEAFF. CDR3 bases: TGTGCCTGGAGCCCTGGCCATATGAACACTGAAGCTTTCTTT.

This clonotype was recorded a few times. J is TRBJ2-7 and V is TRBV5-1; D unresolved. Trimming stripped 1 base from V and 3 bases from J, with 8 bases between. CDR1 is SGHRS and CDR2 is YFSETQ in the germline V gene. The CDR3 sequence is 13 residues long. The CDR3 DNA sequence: TGCGCCAGCAGCTTGATAGGGCTCTACGAGCAGTACTTC. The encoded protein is CASSLIGLYEQYF.

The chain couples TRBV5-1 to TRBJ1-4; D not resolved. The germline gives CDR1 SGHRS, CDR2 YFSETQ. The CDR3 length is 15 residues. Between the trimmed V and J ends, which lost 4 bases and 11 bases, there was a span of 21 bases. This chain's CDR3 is CASSPYGIMADKLFF. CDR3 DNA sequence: TGCGCCAGCAGCCCGTACGGGATAATGGCAGACAAACTGTTTTTT.

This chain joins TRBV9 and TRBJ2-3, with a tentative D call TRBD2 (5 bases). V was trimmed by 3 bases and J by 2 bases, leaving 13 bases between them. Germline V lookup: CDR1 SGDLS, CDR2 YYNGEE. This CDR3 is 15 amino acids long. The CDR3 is CASSEWTQPTDTQYF. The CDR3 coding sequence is TGTGCCAGCAGCGAATGGACTCAGCCCACAGATACGCAGTATTTT.

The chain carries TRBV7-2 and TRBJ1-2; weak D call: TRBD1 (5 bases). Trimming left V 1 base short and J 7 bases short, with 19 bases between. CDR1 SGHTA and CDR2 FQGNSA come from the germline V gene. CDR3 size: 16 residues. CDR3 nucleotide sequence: TGTGCCAGCAGCTTAGTATCTCAGGGCTTCTGGGGTGGCTACACCTTC. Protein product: CASSLVSQGFWGGYTF.

The chain's CDR3 is CASSSVAGGSYEQYF. The CDR3 DNA reads as TGTGCCAGCAGCTCCGTAGCGGGAGGCTCCTACGAGCAGTACTTC. The chain carries TRBV7-9 and TRBJ2-7; 10 bases align to TRBD2. The length of the CDR3 is 15 residues. V gave up 4 bases and J gave up 0 bases; unmatched junction bases: 3. Germline V gene lookup returns CDR1 SEHNR and CDR2 FQNEAQ (reference sequence).

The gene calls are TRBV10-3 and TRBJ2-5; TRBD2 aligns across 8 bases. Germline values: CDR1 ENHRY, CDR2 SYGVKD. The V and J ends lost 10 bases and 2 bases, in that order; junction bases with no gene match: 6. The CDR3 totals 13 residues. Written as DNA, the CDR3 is TGTGCCACCCAACTAGCGGCTCAAGAGACCCAGTACTTC. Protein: CATQLAAQETQYF.

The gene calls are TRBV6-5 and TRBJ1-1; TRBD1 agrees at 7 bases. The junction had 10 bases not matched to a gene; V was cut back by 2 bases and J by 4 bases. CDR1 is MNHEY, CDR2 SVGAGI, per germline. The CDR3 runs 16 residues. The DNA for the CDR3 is TGTGCCAGCAGTTACATCGTGGGAGGGGGCCGCACTGAAGCTTTCTTT. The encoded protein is CASSYIVGGGRTEAFF.

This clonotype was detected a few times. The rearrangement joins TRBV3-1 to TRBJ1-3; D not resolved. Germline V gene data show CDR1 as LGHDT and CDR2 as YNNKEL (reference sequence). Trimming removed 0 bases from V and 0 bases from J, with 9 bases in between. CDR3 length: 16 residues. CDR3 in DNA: TGTGCCAGCAGCCAAGAGAGGCTTCTCTCTGGAAACACCATATATTTT. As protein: CASSQERLLSGNTIYF.

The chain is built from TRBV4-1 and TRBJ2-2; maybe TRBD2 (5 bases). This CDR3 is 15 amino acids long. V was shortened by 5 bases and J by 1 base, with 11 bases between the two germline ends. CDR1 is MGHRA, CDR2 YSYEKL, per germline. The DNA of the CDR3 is TGCGCCAGCAGCACGAGGGTCGGGAACACCGGGGAGCTGTTTTTT. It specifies CASSTRVGNTGELFF.

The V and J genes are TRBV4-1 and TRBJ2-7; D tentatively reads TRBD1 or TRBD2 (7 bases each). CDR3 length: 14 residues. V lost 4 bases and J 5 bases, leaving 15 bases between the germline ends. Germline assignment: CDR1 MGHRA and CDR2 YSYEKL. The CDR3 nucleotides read TGCGCCAGCAGCCTGGGAGGGGGCAACGACGAGCAGTACTTC. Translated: CASSLGGGNDEQYF.